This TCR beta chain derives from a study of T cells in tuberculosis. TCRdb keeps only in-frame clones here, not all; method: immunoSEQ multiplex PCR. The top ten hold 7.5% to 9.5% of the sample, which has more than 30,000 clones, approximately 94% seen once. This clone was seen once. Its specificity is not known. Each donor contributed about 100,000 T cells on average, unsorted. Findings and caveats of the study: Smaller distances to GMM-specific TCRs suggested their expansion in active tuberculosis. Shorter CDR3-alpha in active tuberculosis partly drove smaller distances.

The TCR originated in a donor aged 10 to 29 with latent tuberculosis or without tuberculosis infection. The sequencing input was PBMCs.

Here the CDR3 reads CASSQARTGGLSQPQHF. For the CDR3, the DNA is TGCGCCAGCAGCCAAGCACGGACAGGGGGCCTGAGTCAGCCCCAGCATTTT. The V and J genes are TRBV4-1 and TRBJ1-5; 11 nucleotides match TRBD1. The trim removed 1 base at V and 6 bases at J, leaving 8 bases unmatched. The CDR3 consists of 17 residues. Germline values: CDR1 MGHRA, CDR2 YSYEKL.